One and the same sample provided the 5 T cell receptor beta chains below, sequenced in a study of early T cells in non-severe SARS-CoV-2 infection. TCRdb re-derived calls from the 5' RACE reads in MiXCR, one entry per CDR3 protein. The sample records tens of thousands of distinct CDR3 sequences, 5.3% being singletons. Sequencing input: whole blood. The receptors were gathered from an adult who was a healthcare worker with PCR-confirmed SARS-CoV-2 infection or an uninfected control (not recorded which).

This clonotype was picked up many times. This chain connects TRBV6-5 to TRBJ2-5; TRBD2 matches 9 bases. The trim removed 7 bases at V and 4 bases at J, leaving 4 bases unmatched. Germline values: CDR1 MNHEY, CDR2 SVGAGI. There are 13 residues in the CDR3. CDR3 protein: CASKQLAGETQYF. The DNA for the CDR3 is TGTGCCAGCAAACAACTAGCGGGAGAGACCCAGTACTTC.

This clonotype showed up many times. V usage is TRBV11-2 and J usage is TRBJ2-1; TRBD1 is a possible D gene (6 bases). V was cut by 0 bases and J by 3 bases, with 6 bases left in between. The CDR3 has 14 amino acids. Looked up from germline, CDR1 is SGHAT and CDR2 is FQNNGV. The CDR3 sequence is CASSLEGHYNEQFF. The CDR3 DNA sequence: TGTGCCAGCAGCTTAGAGGGACACTACAATGAGCAGTTCTTC.

This clonotype came up a few times. J is TRBJ2-5 and V is TRBV6-2 or TRBV6-3; D perhaps matches TRBD1 (6 bases). Germline loops: CDR1 MNHEY, CDR2 SVGEGT. Trimming left V 4 bases short and J 2 bases short, with 14 bases between. The CDR3 is 15 residues long. CDR3: CASSSRTDLQETQYF. CDR3 in DNA: TGTGCCAGCAGTTCTAGGACAGATTTGCAAGAGACCCAGTACTTC.

This clonotype was detected ten times or more. This chain connects TRBV29-1 to TRBJ1-4, with D tentatively TRBD1 (5 bases). Trimming left V 1 base short and J 7 bases short, with 10 bases between. Germline CDR1 and CDR2: SQVTM and ANQGSEA. The CDR3 has 13 amino acids. The CDR3 DNA reads as TGCAGCGTTGAAGCAGGGTCCGGTGAAAAACTGTTTTTT. It codes for CSVEAGSGEKLFF.

There are many counts of this clonotype. The gene calls are TRBV11-2 and TRBJ2-5; D uncertain. Germline V gene data show CDR1 as SGHAT and CDR2 as FQNNGV. Between the trimmed V and J ends, which lost 1 base and 2 bases, there was a span of 8 bases. The CDR3 is 14 residues long. DNA for the CDR3: TGTGCCAGCAGCTTAGCTATCCCTCAAGAGACCCAGTACTTC. Encoded protein: CASSLAIPQETQYF. Variable domain in full (rest from reference TRBV11-2 and TRBJ2-5): EAGVAQSPRYKIIEKRQSVAFWCNPISGHATLYWYQQILGQGPKLLIQFQNNGVVDDSQLPKDRFSAERLKGVDSTLKIQPAKLEDSAVYLCASSLAIPQETQYFGPGTRLLVL.